These 16 T cell receptor beta chains originate from one sample sequenced in a study of Graves' ophthalmopathy and Graves' hyperthyroidism. For repertoire sequencing, the TCR beta CDR3 regions were amplified from RNA transcripts. HTBI primers served in a first-round RT-PCR, which a second-round multiplex PCR followed. TCRdb analysed the multiplex PCR reads with MiXCR anew, one entry per CDR3 protein. This table holds around 1,000,000 distinct CDR3 sequences, 36% found once. Material for sequencing was peripheral blood or thyroid tissue (not recorded which). All receptors come from an adult man with Graves' hyperthyroidism.

In this sample, this clonotype turned up many times. This chain links TRBV7-9 with TRBJ1-1; tentatively, D is TRBD1 (6 bases). The germline V gene has CDR1 SEHNR and CDR2 FQNEAQ (reference sequence). Trimming removed 5 bases at V and 1 base at J, with 17 bases between. This CDR3 is 16 amino acids long. For the CDR3, the DNA is TGTGCCAGCAGCCCCGCCGGGACACCATCGAACACTGAAGCTTTCTTT. As protein: CASSPAGTPSNTEAFF.

Ten or more counts support this clonotype. V usage is TRBV7-9 and J usage is TRBJ2-5; D possibly corresponds to TRBD1 (5 bases). V gave up 4 bases and J gave up 5 bases, with 14 bases separating them. From germline, CDR1 is SEHNR and CDR2 FQNEAQ (reference sequence). This CDR3 spans 14 amino acids. CDR3 protein: CASSSPTGGETQYF. The CDR3 coding sequence is TGTGCCAGCAGCTCCCCAACAGGTGGGGAGACCCAGTACTTC.

This clonotype was detected only a few times. The rearrangement uses TRBV2 and TRBJ2-3; unclear D gene. The CDR3 runs 12 residues. V lost 2 bases, J lost 4 bases, and 4 bases lay in between. The V gene's germline CDR1 is SNHLY and CDR2 FYNNEI. The chain's CDR3 is CASSERADTQYF. As DNA, the CDR3 is TGTGCCAGCAGTGAACGCGCAGATACGCAGTATTTT.

This clonotype turned up a few times. A much larger clone is a single base away; this may be a read error. The chain couples TRBV12-3 or TRBV12-4 to TRBJ2-5; unclear D gene. V lost 6 bases and J lost 5, with 16 bases in between. The CDR3 extends over 14 amino acids. CDR3 loop: CASRIGLAWETQYF. The CDR3 nucleotides are TGTGCCAGCAGGATAGGATTAGCTTGGGAGACCCAGTACTTC.

This clonotype was observed a handful of times. The V call is TRBV25-1, the J call TRBJ1-1; no definite D call. Between the trimmed V and J ends, which lost 8 bases and 0 bases, there was a span of 10 bases. Per the germline V gene, CDR1 is MGHDK and CDR2 is SYGVNS. There are 13 residues in the CDR3. The CDR3 sequence is CASSSDLNTEAFF. The CDR3, as DNA: TGTGCCAGCTCATCAGACTTGAACACTGAAGCTTTCTTT. Full variable domain (missing parts from reference TRBV25-1 and TRBJ1-1): EADIYQTPRYLVIGTGKKITLECSQTMGHDKMYWYQQDPGMELHLIHYSYGVNSTEKGDLSSESTVSRIRTEHFPLTLESARPSHTSQYLCASSSDLNTEAFFGQGTRLTVV.

This clonotype was picked up many times. CDR3 nucleotide sequence: TGCAGTGCTAGAGGGGTCCCTAGCGGGCCAGAGGTCGAGACCCAGTACTTC. Protein product: CSARGVPSGPEVETQYF. V and J are TRBV20-1 and TRBJ2-5; 8 positions agree with TRBD2. The CDR3 runs to 17 residues. V lost 1 base to trimming and J lost 5 bases; unmatched junction nucleotides: 15. Germline CDR1 and CDR2: DFQATT and SNEGSKA (reference sequence).

The chain is built from TRBV6-5 and TRBJ2-7, with TRBD1 as a possible D gene (5 bases). The CDR3 contains 15 residues. Germline V gene data show CDR1 as MNHEY and CDR2 as SVGAGI. V was cut by 0 bases and J by 1 base, with 10 bases left in between. CDR3 residues: CASSYSYQGSYEQYF. The CDR3 DNA is TGTGCCAGCAGTTACTCGTACCAGGGATCCTACGAGCAGTACTTC.

This chain connects TRBV29-1 to TRBJ2-7, with TRBD2 matching over 7 bases. J was trimmed by 5 bases and V by 7 bases; bases with no gene match: 5. Germline-derived CDR1 and CDR2 are SQVTM and ANQGSEA. CDR3 length: 11 amino acids. The CDR3 DNA is TGCAGCGCGGGGAGGGGAGACGAGCAGTACTTC. Residues: CSAGRGDEQYF.

V is TRBV19 and J is TRBJ2-2; the D is unclear. Germline-derived CDR1 and CDR2 are LNHDA and SQIVND (reference sequence). This CDR3 comprises 9 residues. CDR3: CATRWELFF. The CDR3 DNA reads as TGTGCAACGAGGTGGGAGCTGTTTTTT. The full variable domain, rest sourced from reference TRBV19 and TRBJ2-2, is DGGITQSPKYLFRKEGQNVTLSCEQNLNHDAMYWYRQDPGQGLRLIYYSQIVNDFQKGDIAEGYSVSREKKESFPLTVTSAQKNPTAFYLCATRWELFFGEGSRLTVL.

This clonotype was picked up a small number of times. V and J are TRBV4-3 and TRBJ2-7; D may match TRBD1 or TRBD2 (5 bases each). The CDR3 length is 16 residues. The V end was cut by 0 bases, the J end by 6 bases, with 18 bases between. Germline CDR1 reads LGHNA; CDR2 reads YSLEER. This CDR3 reads CASSQDSGQGATEQYF. CDR3 DNA sequence: TGCGCCAGCAGCCAAGATTCGGGGCAGGGAGCAACCGAGCAGTACTTC.

The chain joins TRBV20-1 to TRBJ2-7, with 9 bases that match TRBD1. This CDR3 is built from 16 residues. The germline V gene has CDR1 DFQATT and CDR2 SNEGSKA (reference sequence). V shed 5 bases, J shed 1 base, and the junction held 12 bases outside the gene matches. The CDR3: CSASDNRGPFSYEQYF. CDR3 nucleotides: TGCAGTGCTTCTGATAACAGGGGGCCATTTTCCTACGAGCAGTACTTC.

The chain combines TRBV29-1 with TRBJ1-2; 9 nucleotides match TRBD1. This CDR3 is 14 amino acids long. Losses at the gene ends were 7 bases for V and 7 bases for J; bases not matched to a gene: 13. Germline V gene sequence: CDR1 SQVTM, CDR2 ANQGSEA. The CDR3 here is CSGRLGTGMGGYTF. The CDR3 coding sequence is TGCAGCGGGCGACTCGGGACAGGGATGGGTGGCTACACCTTC.

CDR3 amino acids: CSARDLAGGEYEQYF. The CDR3 nucleotides are TGCAGTGCTAGAGATCTGGCGGGGGGAGAGTACGAGCAGTACTTC. This sequence joins TRBV20-1 and TRBJ2-7; 8 positions match TRBD2. The V gene's germline CDR1 is DFQATT and CDR2 SNEGSKA (reference sequence). The CDR3 contains 15 residues. J lost 4 bases, V lost 0 bases, and 8 bases had no gene match.

About this clonotype: This could be a read error, since a much larger clone is one nucleotide away. V is TRBV19 and J is TRBJ1-5, with D tentatively TRBD1 (6 bases). CDR3 length equals 16 residues. Trimming took off 7 bases at V and 4 bases at J, with 20 bases between the two ends. Germline-derived CDR1 and CDR2 are LNHDA and SQIVND (reference sequence). The CDR3 bases are TGTGCCAGTAATGTTCCTCGGGGGCAGAGGAATCAGCCCCAGCATTTT. Its protein is CASNVPRGQRNQPQHF.

This clonotype was counted a few times. A junction end diverges from the germline sequence, so it may reflect a read error. The chain is built from TRBV2 and TRBJ2-7, with D tentatively TRBD1 or TRBD2 (5 bases each). CDR1 is SNHLY and CDR2 is FYNNEI in the germline V gene. The CDR3 consists of 13 residues. The CDR3 bases are TGTGCCAGCAAAAGGGGACCCTCCTACGAGCAGTGCTTC. Translated: CASKRGPSYEQCF. The full variable domain, with the rest looked up from reference TRBV2 and TRBJ2-7, is EPEVTQTPSHQVTQMGQEVILRCVPISNHLYFYWYRQILGQKVEFLVSFYNNEISEKSEIFDDQFSVERPDGSNFTLKIRSTKLEDSAMYFCASKRGPSYEQCFGPGTRLTVT.

The chain carries TRBV4-3 and TRBJ2-5; D not certain. The V end lost 1 base, the J end lost 5 bases, and 8 bases lay between the germline ends. The CDR3 runs to 13 residues. Looked up from germline, CDR1 is LGHNA and CDR2 is YSLEER. The CDR3 loop is CASSQGNWETQYF. CDR3 DNA: TGCGCCAGCAGCCAAGGGAATTGGGAGACCCAGTACTTC.